These 5 T cell receptor beta chains originate from one sample sequenced in a study of control samples from healthy donors and cancer patients. Produced via immunoSEQ multiplex PCR; TCRdb's table is partial and in-frame only. This table holds around 68,000 clones, roughly 80% found once. The specimen was PBMCs. The receptors were gathered from a woman between 45 and 60 years old with lung cancer.

V gene TRBV7-8 combines with J gene TRBJ2-3, with 10 positions matching TRBD2. From germline, CDR1 is SGHVS and CDR2 FQNEAQ. The CDR3 sequence is 15 residues long. The ends lost 5 bases at V and 1 base at J; junction bases unmatched: 3. CDR3 protein: CASSAGTSGTDTQYF. The CDR3 DNA follows: TGTGCCAGCAGCGCCGGGACTAGCGGCACAGATACGCAGTATTTT.

V usage is TRBV2 and J usage is TRBJ1-6; the D is unclear. Trimming shortened V by 3 bases and J by 10 bases, and 7 bases separated the two germline ends. Germline CDR1 is SNHLY and CDR2 is FYNNEI. The CDR3 is 12 amino acids. CDR3 nucleotide sequence: TGTGCCAGCAGTGAGCTGAACTCACCCCTCCACTTT. It codes for CASSELNSPLHF.

V usage is TRBV9 and J usage is TRBJ2-3, with TRBD2 identical over 15 bases. The CDR3 consists of 16 residues. V lost 3 bases, J lost 4 bases, and 3 bases stayed unmatched. From germline, CDR1 is SGDLS and CDR2 YYNGEE. The CDR3 spells CASSEGLAGGADTQYF. DNA of the CDR3: TGTGCCAGCAGCGAGGGACTAGCGGGGGGCGCAGATACGCAGTATTTT.

This rearrangement joins TRBV18 to TRBJ2-3, with D perhaps matching TRBD2 (6 bases). The V gene's germline CDR1 is KGHSH and CDR2 LQKENI. Trimming stripped 6 bases from V and 2 bases from J, with 15 bases between. CDR3 length equals 15 residues. CDR3 nucleotide sequence: TGTGCCAGCTCCGCCGGACTACAATACACAGATACGCAGTATTTT. It translates to CASSAGLQYTDTQYF.

The genes are TRBV6-2 or TRBV6-3 and TRBJ2-7; the D gene is possibly TRBD2 (6 bases). V lost 6 bases, J lost 12 bases, and 15 bases lay in between. This CDR3 spans 11 amino acids. From germline, CDR1 is MNHEY and CDR2 SVGEGT. The CDR3, as DNA: TGTGCCAGCAGCGAAGGGACTTGGCGGTACTTC. Translated: CASSEGTWRYF.